This T cell receptor beta chain is drawn from a study of blood T cell repertoires in COVID-19. Study summary: Samples came from the United States, Italy and Spain, spanning acute and convalescent COVID-19. The cDNA or gDNA used as material had been derived from T cells, B-cell-depleted T cells, or PBMCs.

Per germline, CDR1 LGHDT and CDR2 YNNKEL (reference sequence). The CDR3 spans 12 residues. V shed 3 bases and J shed 9 bases, with 10 bases lying between them. Participants were aged about 18 to 95 years, lived in over 20 US areas, and enrolled virtually. Methods used by the authors: Nucleated cell number was recorded as an estimate derived from reference gene primer amplification. Some clones are missing from TCRdb's copy, which holds only in-frame ones; the method was immunoSEQ multiplex PCR. V and J calls and clone size come straight from that table; D and trimming were deduced from the DNA. Among about 200,000 clones listed, nearly 90% were seen once.

The chain recombines TRBV3-1 (or the pseudogene TRBV3-2) with TRBJ2-3; no firm D call. The material sequenced was PBMCs or T cells enriched from blood (not recorded which). This receptor was obtained from a woman aged 40 to 50 with acute COVID-19. CDR3 coding DNA: TGTGCCAGCAGCCAGAGAGGAGAAACGCAGTATTTT. The encoded protein is CASSQRGETQYF.